A single T cell receptor beta chain is shown here with its context. Its antigen has not been determined. No qualities accompany the bases; no much larger clone lies one base away. Flow cytometry confirmed the purity of CD4+ and CD8+ cells that had been isolated by positive magnetic bead selection on an AutoMACS. A TCR V beta antibody panel was used in flow cytometry to screen first for clonal expansions, which were then characterized by TCRB deep sequencing of sorted CD8+ fractions. Isolation of peripheral blood mononuclear cells was done through Ficoll-Paque PLUS density gradient separation. Nucleospin Tissue or Tissue XS kits were used to extract DNA from CD4-enriched, CD8-enriched or PBMC samples, and a Qubit 2.0 fluorometer was used for quantification. This entry belongs to a study of somatic mutations in cytotoxic T cells in rheumatoid arthritis (dated 2017 in TCRdb). Regarding the complete study: Right after diagnosis and prior to the start of any treatment, 30 ml EDTA of peripheral blood was drawn from patients. Sorted V beta1+ cells also underwent TCRB sequencing, and some V beta antibody-stained T-cell populations were flow-sorted at nearly 100% purity on a FACSAria II or Sony SH800. Whether expanded CD8+ T-cell clones in untreated, newly diagnosed rheumatoid arthritis carry somatic mutations was the study question, and clonality was characterized with TCRB deep sequencing. TCRB deep sequencing was performed for roughly 66 rheumatoid arthritis patients and approximately 20 healthy controls. The median ages of the patient and control groups were essentially identical. Study-wide findings and limitations: CD8+ T-cell clonality did not differ significantly between rheumatoid arthritis patients and age-matched healthy controls. The slight underrepresentation of TRBV07 in patients was not corrected for multiple comparisons. The antigen targets of the expanded CD8+ clones were unknown, and absence from virus-specific databases did not rule out viral specificity. In about an eighth of the roughly 65 patients, more than 20% of CD8+ cells belonged to the largest CD8+ clone, while several identical CD8+ TCRB sequences were shared between blood and synovial fluid. In patients, CD8+ clonality rose with age (Spearman r ~ 0.5), which was not the case in healthy controls.

Genomic DNA underwent TCRB CDR3 sequencing using the immunoSEQ assay. The original methods were these. Only a few patient CD8+ clones larger than 1% matched published virus-specific TCRB sequences when compared against them. Analyses were restricted to productive TCRB rearrangements. Clonality was calculated as a Shannon entropy-based productive clonality index, and a clone was defined by a unique TCRB CDR3 sequence. Repertoire overlap for a pair of samples was computed from each clone's template counts relative to total templates per sample. V-gene usage from TCRB sequencing and V-gene usage measured by flow cytometry were correlated (Spearman r of around 0.6). TCRdb re-hosts the immuneACCESS table, in-frame sequences only. Its copies lack some clones; in the studies checked, an unresolved V gene accounts for under half of them, and the cause for the rest is not known. From that table come the V and J calls and clone size; the DNA was used to work out D and trimming. Present in this sample are about 10,000 clones, 85% of which were seen just once. The top ten clones comprise roughly 8% of the sample.

Via the germline V gene (reference sequence), CDR1 is SEHNR and CDR2 FQNEAQ. A distance of 6 bases separates the germline ends of V and J, which lose 6 bases and 1 base respectively. Taken from cysteine to phenylalanine, the CDR3 has 12 residues. Only CDR3 DNA is held: 36 bases, read in frame from base 1. The receptor chain draws on TRBV7-9 and TRBJ1-1; TRBD1 could be the D gene, as 6 bases match. This clonotype was obtained from an adult with rheumatoid arthritis. Sequenced: CD8+ T cells sorted from blood. The CDR3 loop reads CASRQGNTEAFF. The sequenced DNA: TGTGCCAGCAGACAGGGGAACACTGAAGCTTTCTTT.